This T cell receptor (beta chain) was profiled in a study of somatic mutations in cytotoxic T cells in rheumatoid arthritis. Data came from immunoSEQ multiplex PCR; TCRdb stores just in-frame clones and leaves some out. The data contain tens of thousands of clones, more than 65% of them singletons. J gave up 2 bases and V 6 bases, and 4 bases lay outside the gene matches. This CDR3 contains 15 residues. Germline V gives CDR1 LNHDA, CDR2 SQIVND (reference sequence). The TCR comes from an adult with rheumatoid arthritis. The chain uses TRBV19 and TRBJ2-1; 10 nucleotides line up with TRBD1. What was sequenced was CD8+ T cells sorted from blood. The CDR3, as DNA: TGTGCCAGTAGCGGGACAGGGGCCGCCTACAATGAGCAGTTCTTC. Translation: CASSGTGAAYNEQFF.